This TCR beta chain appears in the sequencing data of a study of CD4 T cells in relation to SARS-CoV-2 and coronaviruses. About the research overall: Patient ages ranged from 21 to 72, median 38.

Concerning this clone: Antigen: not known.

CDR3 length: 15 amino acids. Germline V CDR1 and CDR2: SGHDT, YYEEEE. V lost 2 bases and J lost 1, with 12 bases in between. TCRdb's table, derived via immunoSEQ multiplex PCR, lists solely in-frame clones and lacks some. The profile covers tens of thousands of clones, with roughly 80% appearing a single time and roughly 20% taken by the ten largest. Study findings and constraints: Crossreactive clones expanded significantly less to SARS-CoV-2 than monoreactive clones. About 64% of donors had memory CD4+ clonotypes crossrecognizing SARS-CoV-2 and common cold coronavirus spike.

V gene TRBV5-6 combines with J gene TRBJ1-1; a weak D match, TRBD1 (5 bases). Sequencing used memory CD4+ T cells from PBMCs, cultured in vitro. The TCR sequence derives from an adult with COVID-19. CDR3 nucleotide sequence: TGTGCCAGCAGCTTACTGGGGGTAGGGAACACTGAAGCTTTCTTT. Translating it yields CASSLLGVGNTEAFF.